The 5 T cell receptor beta chains below were found in one sample sequenced in a study of blood T cells in healthy people across ages. It was with a sample-barcoded 5' primer and a J-beta primer mix that a second PCR of about 6 to 12 cycles was run. Via MiXCR, TCRdb re-called the 5' RACE reads, giving one row per CDR3 protein. The repertoire holds some 1.8 million distinct CDR3 sequences, with about two fifths as singletons. The source material was blood. Source of these receptors: a human donor in good health.

The sample holds many counts of this clonotype. The chain uses TRBV4-3 and TRBJ2-1; perhaps TRBD1 as D (6 bases). V lost 0 bases to trimming and J lost 0 bases, with 9 bases between them. This CDR3 comprises 16 residues. Germline V gene data show CDR1 as LGHNA and CDR2 as YSLEER. The CDR3: CASSQDLGGSYNEQFF. The CDR3 nucleotides read TGCGCCAGCAGCCAAGATCTAGGGGGCTCCTACAATGAGCAGTTCTTC.

This clonotype was counted only a few times. V and J are TRBV20-1 and TRBJ2-5, with D tentatively TRBD1 (5 bases). Judging by the DNA end, TRBJ2-7 fits better; the J call may be wrong. The CDR3 loop spans 14 amino acids. Germline CDR1 and CDR2: DFQATT and SNEGSKA (reference sequence). CDR3 bases: TGCAGTGCTAGACTTCACGGGCCAGGGTACGAGCAGTACTTC. Protein: CSARLHGPGYEQYF.

Turning to this clonotype: One end of the junction does not line up with germline, which may come from a read error. CDR3 region: CAIGYTSSYNGQFF. The CDR3 DNA reads TGTGCCATTGGGTATACCTCCTCCTACAATGGGCAGTTCTTC. The V and J genes are TRBV10-3 and TRBJ2-1; D call uncertain. This CDR3 has 14 residues. Germline CDR1 and CDR2: ENHRY and SYGVKD.

This clonotype was counted between two and nine times. The chain carries TRBV6-2 or TRBV6-3 and TRBJ2-4; D remains unclear. Germline V gene data show CDR1 as MNHEY and CDR2 as SVGEGT. This CDR3 has 11 residues. V lost 2 bases and J lost 13, with 9 bases in between. The CDR3 DNA follows: TGTGCCAGCAGTTACGATTTTTTCCAGTACTTC. Translated, it gives CASSYDFFQYF.

V is TRBV6-2 or TRBV6-3 and J is TRBJ2-2; a weak D match, TRBD1 (6 bases). The CDR3 runs to 12 residues. Trimming took off 6 bases at V and 7 bases at J, with 9 bases between the two ends. Germline V lookup: CDR1 MNHEY, CDR2 SVGEGT. CDR3 region: CASSHRDGELFF. The CDR3 region has the DNA TGTGCCAGCAGCCACAGGGACGGGGAGCTGTTTTTT.